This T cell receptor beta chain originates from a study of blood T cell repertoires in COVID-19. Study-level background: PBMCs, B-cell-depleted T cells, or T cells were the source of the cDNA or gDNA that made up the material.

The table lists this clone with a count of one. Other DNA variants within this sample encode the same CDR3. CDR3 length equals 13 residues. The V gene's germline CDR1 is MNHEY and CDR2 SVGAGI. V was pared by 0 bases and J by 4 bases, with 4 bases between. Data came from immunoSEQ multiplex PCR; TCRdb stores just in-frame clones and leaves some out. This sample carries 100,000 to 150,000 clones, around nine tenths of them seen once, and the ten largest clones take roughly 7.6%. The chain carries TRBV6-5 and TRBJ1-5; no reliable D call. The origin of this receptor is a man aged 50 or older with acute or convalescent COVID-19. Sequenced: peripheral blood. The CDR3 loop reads CASSYSRNQPQHF. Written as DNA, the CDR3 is TGTGCCAGCAGTTACTCTCGTAATCAGCCCCAGCATTTT.